This T cell receptor beta chain was identified in a study of T-cell reconstitution after alpha-beta-depleted transplantation in children. General study results and limits: Newly produced T cells mostly accounted for T-cell counts and diversity one year post-transplant. Reported findings indicate that, about two months after transplant, alpha-beta T cells came from several hundred expanded clones, which were derived from non-depleted graft cells. Elevated TCRbeta diversity at day 60 was traced, in some patients, to surviving recipient T cells and thymic progenitors.

The authors prepared the TCRbeta library with unique molecular identifiers. TCRdb ran MiXCR on the PCR reads and lists one entry per CDR3 protein. The table shows 490,000 or so distinct CDR3 sequences, with 10% occurring only once. As for this clonotype: The antigen is undetermined.

Between the trimmed V and J ends, which lost 0 bases and 1 base, there was a span of 7 bases. CDR1 is ENHRY and CDR2 is SYGVKD in the germline V gene. The CDR3 loop spans 14 amino acids. Sequenced here: PBMCs, sampled before TCRalphabeta/CD19-depleted stem cell transplant. The receptor comes from a child aged 2 to 15 with inherited bone marrow failure, due to receive a stem cell transplant. This sequence joins TRBV10-3 and TRBJ2-7; the D is unclear. The CDR3 loop is CAISESEPSYEQYF. Here the CDR3 DNA reads TGTGCCATCAGTGAGTCGGAGCCTTCCTACGAGCAGTACTTC.